A selection of T cell receptor beta chains follows, all from one sample in a study of cytomegalovirus exposure and HLA in healthy donors. Profiled with immunoSEQ multiplex PCR; TCRdb holds only in-frame clones, not every one. The data hold some 70,000 clones, with 70% to 90% observed a single time. Sample: PBMCs. These receptors were collected from a human donor in good health. The CDR3 runs from the conserved cysteine through the conserved F or W. D genes are given only for firm matches. Clone size, where shown, is once, few, many, or a class for clones that have expanded.

DNA | CDR3 | J | V | D | size
TGTGCCAGCAGTCCCCGGGGAGGGTACCATGGCTACACCTTC | CASSPRGGYHGYTF | TRBJ1-2 | TRBV6-5 | NA | NA
TGTGCCAGCAGCTTAGGGGCGGGGGCTGTGACCTACAATGAGCAGTTCTTC | CASSLGAGAVTYNEQFF | TRBJ2-1 | TRBV11-2 | NA | NA
TGTGCCAGCAGTGATTTTATCGGACAGGGGGGCGGCTACACCTTC | CASSDFIGQGGGYTF | TRBJ1-2 | TRBV6-1 | TRBD1 | NA
TGTGCCAGTAGCTCAACAGGGATGTCTAATCAGCCCCAGCATTTT | CASSSTGMSNQPQHF | TRBJ1-5 | TRBV19 | NA | NA
TGTGCCTGGAGTGTACCACGGCGGAGCACAGATACGCAGTATTTT | CAWSVPRRSTDTQYF | TRBJ2-3 | TRBV30 | NA | NA
TGTGCCAGCAGTTACTCCAAAGATACGCAGTATTTT | CASSYSKDTQYF | TRBJ2-3 | TRBV6-5 | NA | NA
TGTGCCACCTTCAGCGGGGGGGGCACAGATACGCAGTATTTT | CATFSGGGTDTQYF | TRBJ2-3 | TRBV7-9 | TRBD2 | NA
TGTGCCAGCAGCCCATCGGGACAAGTCGAGCAGTACTTC | CASSPSGQVEQYF | TRBJ2-7 | TRBV16 | NA | NA
TGTGCTAGTGGTTTGCCCCAGGGTCGGCTCTATGGCTACACCTTC | CASGLPQGRLYGYTF | TRBJ1-2 | TRBV12-5 | NA | NA
TGTGCCAGCAGTGAAGGAGGGACAGCATTATATGGCTACACCTTC | CASSEGGTALYGYTF | TRBJ1-2 | TRBV2 | TRBD1 | once
TGTGCCTGGAGTCTTACTAGCGGGGGGGCCGAGACCCAGTACTTC | CAWSLTSGGAETQYF | TRBJ2-5 | TRBV30 | TRBD2 | NA
TGTGCCAGCAGTCCAATGACAGGGTCAAATAATTCACCCCTCCACTTT | CASSPMTGSNNSPLHF | TRBJ1-6 | TRBV27 | TRBD1 | few
TGTGCCTGGAGTGGAGGTCCCGACAGGAGCCCTAATGAAAAACTGTTTTTT | CAWSGGPDRSPNEKLFF | TRBJ1-4 | TRBV30 | NA | NA
TGTGCCAGCAGTTCGCCGGGACAGCTGAACACTGAAGCTTTCTTT | CASSSPGQLNTEAFF | TRBJ1-1 | TRBV6-6 | TRBD1 | NA
TGTGCCAGCAGCTTAAACGCCAGGGGGGCGGGATACAATGAGCAGTTCTTC | CASSLNARGAGYNEQFF | TRBJ2-1 | TRBV7-3 | NA | NA
TGTGCCAGCTCACCAGAGGGACAGGTACAGCCCCAGCATTTT | CASSPEGQVQPQHF | TRBJ1-5 | TRBV18 | TRBD1 | NA
TGTGCCAGCAGCTTAGTAGGGACAGGGATAGATGGCTACACCTTC | CASSLVGTGIDGYTF | TRBJ1-2 | TRBV7-9 | TRBD1 | NA
TGTGCCAGCGTGCGACAGCGGAACACTGAAGCTTTCTTT | CASVRQRNTEAFF | TRBJ1-1 | TRBV5-8 | NA | few
TGTGCCAGCAGCTTAGGTGCGGCGTTAGGCTACACCTTC | CASSLGAALGYTF | TRBJ1-2 | TRBV7-8 | NA | few
TGTGCCAGCAGCTTAGGAGTACAGCCCTTAGCGACGAATGAGCAGTTCTTC | CASSLGVQPLATNEQFF | TRBJ2-1 | TRBV7-6 | NA | NA
TGTGCCAGCAGCACCCGAGATAGAGGGGGCCAAGAGACCCAGTACTTC | CASSTRDRGGQETQYF | TRBJ2-5 | TRBV7-2 | NA | NA
TGTGCCAGCAGCTTGGGGGCGGGGGCCGGCACAGATACGCAGTATTTT | CASSLGAGAGTDTQYF | TRBJ2-3 | TRBV5-4 | NA | NA
TGCGCCAGCAGCCAAGATCCACGGACCGACTATGGCTACCCCTTC | CASSQDPRTDYGYPF | TRBJ1-2 | TRBV4-3 | NA | NA
TGTGCCAGCAGCCAAGATCCGCAGGCAAGAAACTATGGCTACACCTTC | CASSQDPQARNYGYTF | TRBJ1-2 | TRBV4-2 | NA | NA
TGTGCCAGCAGCTCGCCGCGACAGGGGGCTTTGGAAAAACTGTTTTTT | CASSSPRQGALEKLFF | TRBJ1-4 | TRBV5-6 | TRBD1 | few
TGTGCCAGCAGCGTCAGATGGGACAGTTATAATTCACCCCTCCACTTT | CASSVRWDSYNSPLHF | TRBJ1-6 | TRBV9 | TRBD1 | NA
TGTGCCAGCAGCCTGGACAGGGGTTACTCCTACGAGCAGTACTTC | CASSLDRGYSYEQYF | TRBJ2-7 | TRBV7-2 | TRBD1 | once
TGCGCCAGCAGCCGGACAGGGAATAATTCACCCCTCCACTTT | CASSRTGNNSPLHF | TRBJ1-6 | TRBV5-1 | TRBD1 | NA
TGTGCCATCAGAGGAGACCTTCCGGGGACTGAAGCTTTCTTT | CAIRGDLPGTEAFF | TRBJ1-1 | TRBV10-3 | NA | few
TGTGCCAGCAGCCGAAATTCCCCGGGACTCAAGAATGAGCAGTTCTTC | CASSRNSPGLKNEQFF | TRBJ2-1 | TRBV7-2 | NA | NA
TGTGCCAGCAGCCTGGGACTAGCGGGCTCCTACGAGCAGTACTTC | CASSLGLAGSYEQYF | TRBJ2-7 | TRBV6-1 | TRBD2 | NA
TGCGCCAGCAGCTTAGTTGGCGGGACAGCCTCCTACGAGCAGTACTTC | CASSLVGGTASYEQYF | TRBJ2-7 | TRBV5-1 | NA | NA
TGCGCCAGCAGCTTGGGCGGGGGGTTCATGAACACTGAAGCTTTCTTT | CASSLGGGFMNTEAFF | TRBJ1-1 | TRBV5-1 | NA | once
TGCGCCAGCAGCCAAGATCAGAGACTTACGCTGATAGGCTACACCTTC | CASSQDQRLTLIGYTF | TRBJ1-2 | TRBV4-1 | NA | few
TGCAGCGTTGAACTTTCGGCCAAAAACATTCAGTACTTC | CSVELSAKNIQYF | TRBJ2-4 | TRBV29-1 | NA | few
TGTGCTAGCAGCTTAGCGAGCACTGTGAACACCGGGGAGCTGTTTTTT | CASSLASTVNTGELFF | TRBJ2-2 | TRBV7-7 | NA | NA
TGTGCCAGCAGCCTTCAGGGTGGGACAGCTACTTTGAACACTGAAGCTTTCTTT | CASSLQGGTATLNTEAFF | TRBJ1-1 | TRBV9 | TRBD1 | NA
TGCGCCAGCAGTGACCTTGGACTAGCGGGGGCCTACGAGCAGTACTTC | CASSDLGLAGAYEQYF | TRBJ2-7 | TRBV10-1 | TRBD2 | NA
TGTGCCAGCAGCTTAAACAGTAACTATGGCTACACCTTC | CASSLNSNYGYTF | TRBJ1-2 | TRBV7-9 | NA | NA
TGTGCCAGCAGCACCCCAGGACAGGGTGAAGCTTTCTTT | CASSTPGQGEAFF | TRBJ1-1 | TRBV5-4 | TRBD1 | NA
TGTGCCAGCAGCTTAGGGGGGCAACAGCCCCAGCATTTT | CASSLGGQQPQHF | TRBJ1-5 | TRBV7-2 | NA | NA